This TCR beta chain was identified in a study of cytomegalovirus exposure and HLA in healthy donors. PCR used 60 Vbeta primers and 13 Jbeta primers. Data came from immunoSEQ multiplex PCR; TCRdb stores just in-frame clones and leaves some out. This table has roughly 170,000 clones, more than 65% appearing once. The CDR3 has 16 residues. The J segment lost 9 bases and the V segment lost 0 bases, leaving 5 bases of the junction unmatched. CDR1 MRHNA and CDR2 SNTAGT come from the germline V gene. General observations from the study: Some V segments (TRBV6-2 and TRBV6-3 among them) were excluded as indistinguishable. Analyzed later, most CMV-associated TCR beta chains appeared HLA-restricted.

Worth noting for this clone: Its antigen remains unidentified.

Sequences were obtained from PBMCs. The chain uses TRBV6-4 and TRBJ2-1; 13 nucleotides align to TRBD2. This receptor was obtained from a girl between 2 and 10 years old in good health and CMV-seropositive. Here the CDR3 reads CASSDSGTSGNGEQFF. The CDR3 DNA follows: TGTGCCAGCAGTGACTCCGGGACTAGCGGGAATGGTGAGCAGTTCTTC.